Sequencing of this T cell receptor beta chain was carried out in a study of cytomegalovirus exposure and HLA in healthy donors. Looking at the study overall: Most donors, roughly 77% of several hundred genotyped, fell in the Caucasian-associated ancestry cluster.

The germline CDR1 and CDR2 sequences are KGHSH and LQKENI. V dropped 4 bases and J dropped 9; count of bases not matched to a gene: 12. This CDR3 spans 15 amino acids. Comments on this clone: What it recognizes is unknown.

Study-wide points: A later analysis showed TCR association rates differing by HLA locus, peaking at DRB1 and lowest at HLA-C. Some highly shared sequence variants likely arose as a pipeline artifact.

In the PCR, 60 Vbeta and 13 Jbeta primers were used. TCRdb's table, derived via immunoSEQ multiplex PCR, lists solely in-frame clones and lacks some. The profile shows roughly 200,000 clones, 75% to 90% of them singletons. The clonotype comes from a woman under 30 in good health and CMV-seronegative. What was sequenced was PBMCs. The chain carries TRBV18 and TRBJ2-1, with TRBD1 matching 7 bases. CDR3 in DNA: TGTGCCAGCTCACGCCGGGACAGCCTTAGGAGTGAGCAGTTCTTC. Translating it yields CASSRRDSLRSEQFF. The variable domain in full, completed from reference TRBV18 and TRBJ2-1, reads NAGVMQNPRHLVRRRGQEARLRCSPMKGHSHVYWYRQLPEEGLKFMVYLQKENIIDESGMPKERFSAEFPKEGPSILRIQQVVRGDSAAYFCASSRRDSLRSEQFFGPGTRLTVL.